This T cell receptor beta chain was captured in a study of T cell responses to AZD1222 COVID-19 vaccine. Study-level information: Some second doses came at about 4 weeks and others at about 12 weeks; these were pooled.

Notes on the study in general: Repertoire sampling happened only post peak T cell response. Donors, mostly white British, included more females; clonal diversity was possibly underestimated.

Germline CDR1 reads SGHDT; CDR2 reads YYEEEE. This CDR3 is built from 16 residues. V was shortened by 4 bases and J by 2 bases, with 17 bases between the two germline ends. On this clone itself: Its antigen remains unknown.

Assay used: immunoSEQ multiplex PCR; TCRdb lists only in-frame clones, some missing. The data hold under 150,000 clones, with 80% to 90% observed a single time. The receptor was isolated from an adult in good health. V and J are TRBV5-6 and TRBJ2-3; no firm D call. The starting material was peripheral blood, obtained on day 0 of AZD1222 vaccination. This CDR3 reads CASSDLGPRDTDTQYF. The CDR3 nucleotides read TGTGCCAGCAGCGACCTCGGCCCTCGCGACACAGATACGCAGTATTTT.